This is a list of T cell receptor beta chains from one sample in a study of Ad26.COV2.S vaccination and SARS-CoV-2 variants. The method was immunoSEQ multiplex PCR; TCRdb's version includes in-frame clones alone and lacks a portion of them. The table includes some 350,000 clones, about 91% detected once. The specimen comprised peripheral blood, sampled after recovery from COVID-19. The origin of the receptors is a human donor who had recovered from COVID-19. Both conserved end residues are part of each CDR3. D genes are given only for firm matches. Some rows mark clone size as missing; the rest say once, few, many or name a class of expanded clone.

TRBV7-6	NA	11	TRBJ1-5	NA	CATGFHQPQHF	TGTGCCACGGGTTTCCATCAGCCCCAGCATTTT
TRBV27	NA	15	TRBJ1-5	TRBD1	CASSPGQGISQPQHF	TGTGCCAGCAGTCCGGGACAGGGAATTTCTCAGCCCCAGCATTTT
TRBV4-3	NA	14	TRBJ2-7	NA	CASSQGDSSYEQYF	TGCGCCAGCAGCCAAGGTGACTCCTCCTACGAGCAGTACTTC
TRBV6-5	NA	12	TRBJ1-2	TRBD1	CASSRRDRVYTF	TGTGCCAGCAGTAGAAGGGACAGGGTTTACACCTTC
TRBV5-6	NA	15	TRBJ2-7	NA	CASSFRGGLPYEQYF	TGTGCCAGCAGCTTTAGAGGGGGGCTTCCCTACGAGCAGTACTTC
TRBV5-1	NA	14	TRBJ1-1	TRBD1	CASLQDREHTEAFF	TGCGCCAGCCTTCAGGACAGGGAACACACTGAAGCTTTCTTT
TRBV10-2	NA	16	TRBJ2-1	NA	CASSDVSRSFYNEQFF	TGCGCCAGCAGTGACGTTTCACGGTCCTTTTACAATGAGCAGTTCTTC
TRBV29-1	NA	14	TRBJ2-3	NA	CSVAKGTSTDTQYF	TGCAGCGTTGCCAAGGGTACTAGCACAGATACGCAGTATTTT
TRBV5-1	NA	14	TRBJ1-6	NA	CASSLAKANSPLHF	TGCGCCAGCAGCTTGGCCAAGGCCAATTCACCCCTCCACTTT
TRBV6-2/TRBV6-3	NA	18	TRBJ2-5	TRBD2	CASSYSTTKAGVRETQYF	TGTGCCAGCAGTTACTCGACGACGAAGGCGGGGGTGCGAGAGACCCAGTACTTC
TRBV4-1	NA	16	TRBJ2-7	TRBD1	CASSPWDRGSSYEQYF	TGCGCCAGCAGCCCCTGGGACAGGGGGAGCTCCTACGAGCAGTACTTC
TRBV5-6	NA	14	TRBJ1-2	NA	CASSLNKNLYGYTF	TGTGCCAGCAGCCTAAACAAGAATCTCTATGGCTACACCTTC
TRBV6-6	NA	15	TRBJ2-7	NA	CASSNRDPRDYEQYF	TGTGCCAGCAGTAACCGGGACCCCCGAGATTACGAGCAGTACTTC
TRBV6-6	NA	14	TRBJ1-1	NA	CASSYPPRVTEAFF	TGTGCCAGCAGTTACCCCCCCCGGGTTACTGAAGCTTTCTTT
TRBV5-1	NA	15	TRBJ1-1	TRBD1	CASSFGAGGGTEAFF	TGCGCCAGCAGCTTCGGAGCAGGGGGCGGCACTGAAGCTTTCTTT
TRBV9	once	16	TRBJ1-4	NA	CASSPGVNGGNEKLFF	TGTGCCAGCAGCCCAGGTGTTAACGGGGGCAATGAAAAACTGTTTTTT
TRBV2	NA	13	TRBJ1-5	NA	CASSKEQGRPQHF	TGTGCCAGCAGTAAAGAGCAGGGGAGGCCCCAGCATTTT
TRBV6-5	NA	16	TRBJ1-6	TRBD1	CASSYPRQGHNSPLHF	TGTGCCAGCAGTTACCCCCGACAGGGCCATAATTCACCCCTCCACTTT
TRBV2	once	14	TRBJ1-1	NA	CASSTEVPGTEAFF	TGTGCCAGCAGCACCGAGGTCCCGGGCACTGAAGCTTTCTTT
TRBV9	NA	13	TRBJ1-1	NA	CASSATFNTEAFF	TGTGCCAGCAGCGCAACCTTTAACACTGAAGCTTTCTTT
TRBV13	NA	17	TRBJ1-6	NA	CASSLAGSGQRNSPLHF	TGTGCCAGCAGCTTAGCAGGTAGTGGACAGCGGAATTCACCCCTCCACTTT
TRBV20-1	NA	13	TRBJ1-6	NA	CSASIGDNSPLHF	TGCAGTGCTAGTATCGGGGATAATTCACCCCTCCACTTT
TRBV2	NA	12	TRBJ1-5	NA	CAISSGDQPQHF	TGTGCCATCTCTTCCGGGGATCAGCCCCAGCATTTT
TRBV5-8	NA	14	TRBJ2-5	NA	CASSLFWEQETQYF	TGTGCCAGCAGCTTGTTCTGGGAACAAGAGACCCAGTACTTC
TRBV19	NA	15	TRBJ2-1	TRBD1	CASRDRGGTYNEQFF	TGTGCCAGTCGAGACAGGGGGGGGACCTACAATGAGCAGTTCTTC
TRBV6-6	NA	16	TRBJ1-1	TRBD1	CASSIRGRSSGTEAFF	TGTGCCAGCAGTATAAGGGGGCGATCGTCTGGCACTGAAGCTTTCTTT
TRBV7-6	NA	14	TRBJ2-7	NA	CASSPGPSPNEQYF	TGTGCCAGCAGCCCTGGACCCTCGCCGAACGAGCAGTACTTC
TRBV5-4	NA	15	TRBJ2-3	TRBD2	CASSPDGGGGYTQYF	TGTGCCAGCAGCCCTGATGGGGGCGGGGGGTATACGCAGTATTTT
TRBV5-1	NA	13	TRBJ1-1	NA	CASSLLGDTEAFF	TGCGCCAGCAGCTTGTTAGGGGACACTGAAGCTTTCTTT
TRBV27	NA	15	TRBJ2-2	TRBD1	CASRYRGRRAGELFF	TGTGCCAGCAGATACAGGGGGCGTAGGGCCGGGGAGCTGTTTTTT
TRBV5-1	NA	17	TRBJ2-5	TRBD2	CASSTGLAGAQRETQYF	TGCGCCAGCAGCACCGGACTAGCGGGGGCCCAGAGGGAGACCCAGTACTTC
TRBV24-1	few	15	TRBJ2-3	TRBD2	CATKAGGGASDTQYF	TGTGCCACCAAAGCCGGCGGGGGGGCGTCAGATACGCAGTATTTT
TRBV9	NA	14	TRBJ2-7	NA	CASSVGGYAYEQYF	TGTGCCAGCAGCGTAGGAGGCTATGCCTACGAGCAGTACTTC
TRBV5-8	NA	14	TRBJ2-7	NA	CASSSFRSSYEQYF	TGTGCCAGCAGCTCGTTCAGGAGCTCCTACGAGCAGTACTTC
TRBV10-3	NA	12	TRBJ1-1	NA	CAISEGAPEAFF	TGTGCCATCAGTGAGGGGGCCCCTGAAGCTTTCTTT
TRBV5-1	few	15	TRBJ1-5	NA	CASSPGDFRDQPQHF	TGCGCCAGCAGCCCCGGGGACTTCAGGGATCAGCCCCAGCATTTT
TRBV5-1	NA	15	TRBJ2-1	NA	CASSLSGGPYNEQFF	TGCGCCAGCAGCTTGTCAGGAGGGCCCTACAATGAGCAGTTCTTC
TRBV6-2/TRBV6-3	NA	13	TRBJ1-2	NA	CASSYGGDYGYTF	TGTGCCAGCAGTTATGGGGGCGACTATGGCTACACCTTC
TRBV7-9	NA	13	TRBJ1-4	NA	CASSLGTAEKLFF	TGTGCCAGCAGCTTAGGAACAGCGGAAAAACTGTTTTTT
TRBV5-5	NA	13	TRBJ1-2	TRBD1	CASSIRTGGGYTF	TGTGCCAGCAGCATTCGGACAGGGGGCGGCTACACCTTC
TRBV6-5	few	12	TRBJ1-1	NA	CASRDPDTEAFF	TGTGCCAGCCGGGACCCAGACACTGAAGCTTTCTTT
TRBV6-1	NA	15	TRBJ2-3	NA	CASSEGLTSTDTQYF	TGTGCCAGCAGTGAAGGACTGACTAGCACAGATACGCAGTATTTT
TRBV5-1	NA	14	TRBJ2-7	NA	CASSGGAGWYEQYF	TGCGCCAGCAGCGGGGGTGCAGGGTGGTACGAGCAGTACTTC
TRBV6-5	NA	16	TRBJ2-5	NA	CASSYSTTGTQETQYF	TGTGCCAGCAGTTACTCAACGACAGGAACCCAAGAGACCCAGTACTTC
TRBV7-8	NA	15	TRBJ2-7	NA	CASSAHRVDVYEQYF	TGTGCCAGCAGCGCACACAGGGTTGATGTCTACGAGCAGTACTTC
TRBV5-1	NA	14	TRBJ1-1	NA	CASSSQSLREVAFF	TGCGCCAGCAGCTCCCAATCCCTTCGAGAGGTGGCTTTCTTT